The sequence of this T cell receptor beta chain was determined in a study of blood T cell repertoires in COVID-19. Study-wide context: Collection of acute and convalescent COVID-19 samples took place in the United States, Italy and Spain. Sources were T cells, B-cell-depleted T cells, or PBMCs; the material itself was cDNA or gDNA.

In the original workflow: Nucleated cell number was recorded as an estimate derived from reference gene primer amplification. The data were produced by immunoSEQ multiplex PCR, yet TCRdb's version contains in-frame clones alone and is incomplete. V and J calls and clone size are those listed in that table; D and trimming were worked out from the DNA. The data contain over 85,000 clones, around 85% of them singletons. The CDR3 length is 16 residues. Unmatched junction bases numbered 8, after V lost 1 base and J lost 5 bases. The germline V gene has CDR1 LGHDT and CDR2 YNNKEL (reference sequence). The chain recombines TRBV3-1 (or the pseudogene TRBV3-2) with TRBJ2-5; 9 nucleotides agree with TRBD1. The sequence was collected from an elderly man with acute or convalescent COVID-19. Sequencing was carried out using peripheral blood. For the CDR3, the DNA is TGTGCCAGCAGCCAAGGGGGACAGGGCTATAGCGAGACCCAGTACTTC. Translating gives CASSQGGQGYSETQYF.